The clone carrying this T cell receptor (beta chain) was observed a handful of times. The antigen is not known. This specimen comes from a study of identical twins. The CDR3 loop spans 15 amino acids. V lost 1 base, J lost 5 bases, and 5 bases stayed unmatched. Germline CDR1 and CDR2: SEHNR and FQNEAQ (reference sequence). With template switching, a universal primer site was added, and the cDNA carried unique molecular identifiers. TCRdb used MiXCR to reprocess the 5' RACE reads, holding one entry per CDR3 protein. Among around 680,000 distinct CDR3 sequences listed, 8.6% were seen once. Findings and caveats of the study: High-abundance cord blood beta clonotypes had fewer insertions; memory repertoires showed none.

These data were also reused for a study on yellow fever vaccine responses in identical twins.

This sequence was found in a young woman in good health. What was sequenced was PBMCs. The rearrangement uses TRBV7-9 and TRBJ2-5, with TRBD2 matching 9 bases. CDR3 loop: CASSLGLAVMETQYF. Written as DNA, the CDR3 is TGTGCCAGCAGCTTAGGACTAGCGGTGATGGAGACCCAGTACTTC.